The 15 T cell receptor beta chains given below trace back to one sample, sequenced in a study of beta chain features in type 1 diabetes. Findings and caveats of the study: Among all four CD4+ subsets, Type 1 diabetes patients had TCRB CDR3s that were moderately but significantly shorter.

Antigens for these TCRs are unknown. Isolated RNA was reverse transcribed in full, so expressed TCRB transcripts were sequenced. Here immunoSEQ multiplex PCR was the method, and the copy in TCRdb shows in-frame clones only, minus some. The sample has 20,000 to 30,000 clones, about 69% seen once. The specimen sequenced was Tregs from blood. Receptors originate from a man aged 18-30 years with type 1 diabetes.

The genes are TRBV20-1 and TRBJ2-1; D possibly corresponds to TRBD2 (6 bases). Germline CDR1 DFQATT, CDR2 SNEGSKA (reference sequence). Trimming shortened V by 5 bases and J by 12 bases, and 11 bases separated the two germline ends. This CDR3 contains 10 residues. The CDR3 nucleotides read TGCAGTGCTTCACAGGAGGGGCAGTTCTTC. Translated: CSASQEGQFF.

This chain connects TRBV6-1 to TRBJ1-3; D gene ambiguous. The CDR3 is 16 residues long. Germline CDR1 and CDR2: MNHNS and SASEGT. Trimming stripped 2 bases from V and 0 bases from J, with 11 bases between. The CDR3 sequence is CASSEREPTSGNTIYF. CDR3 coding DNA: TGTGCCAGCAGTGAAAGGGAGCCAACCTCTGGAAACACCATATATTTT.

The chain is built from TRBV18 and TRBJ2-6; the D gene is possibly TRBD1 (5 bases). The CDR3 consists of 18 residues. The germline V gene has CDR1 KGHSH and CDR2 LQKENI. V was pared by 4 bases and J by 0 bases, with 16 bases between. The CDR3 region is CASSLLTASRSGANVLTF. CDR3 sequence (DNA): TGTGCCAGCTCACTACTGACAGCCTCCCGCTCTGGGGCCAACGTCCTGACTTTC. Full variable domain (missing parts from reference TRBV18 and TRBJ2-6): NAGVMQNPRHLVRRRGQEARLRCSPMKGHSHVYWYRQLPEEGLKFMVYLQKENIIDESGMPKERFSAEFPKEGPSILRIQQVVRGDSAAYFCASSLLTASRSGANVLTFGAGSRLTVL.

The J gene is TRBJ2-1, the V gene TRBV18, with TRBD2 identical over 9 bases. V shed 3 bases, J shed 9 bases, and the junction held 9 bases outside the gene matches. The CDR3 covers 15 residues. Germline loops: CDR1 KGHSH, CDR2 LQKENI. Here the CDR3 DNA reads TGTGCCAGCTCACCCTCCCCGACTAGCGGCGCTGAGCAGTTCTTC. As protein: CASSPSPTSGAEQFF.

This rearrangement joins TRBV29-1 to TRBJ1-2; possible D gene TRBD1, 6 bases. The CDR3 has 15 amino acids. Trimming stripped 3 bases from V and 8 bases from J, with 22 bases between. The germline gives CDR1 SQVTM, CDR2 ANQGSEA. The CDR3, as DNA: TGCAGCGTTGATAGGGGGATGGGCGGCGCCGGGGGCTACACCTTC. Residues: CSVDRGMGGAGGYTF.

The chain combines TRBV6-4 with TRBJ2-1; 8 bases match TRBD2. The germline CDR1 and CDR2 sequences are MRHNA and SNTAGT. V gave up 6 bases and J gave up 5 bases; unmatched junction bases: 9. The CDR3 has 15 amino acids. CDR3 sequence (DNA): TGTGCCAGCAGCGAAGGACTAGCTTCAAACAATGAGCAGTTCTTC. Protein sequence: CASSEGLASNNEQFF.

The rearrangement joins TRBV28 to TRBJ1-2; D is ambiguous. The germline gives CDR1 MDHEN, CDR2 SYDVKM. The ends were cut back, 6 bases at V and 4 bases at J, with 6 bases in the middle. This CDR3 is 11 amino acids long. The chain's CDR3 is CASSPSYGYTF. The CDR3 nucleotides read TGTGCCAGCAGCCCCAGCTATGGCTACACCTTC.

The chain has TRBV30 and TRBJ2-2; 10 bases are a match to TRBD1. This CDR3 has 14 residues. Losses at the gene ends were 4 bases for V and 6 bases for J; bases not matched to a gene: 5. The germline gives CDR1 GTSNPN, CDR2 SVGIG (reference sequence). CDR3 loop: CAWMGQGLAGELFF. The CDR3 nucleotides are TGTGCCTGGATGGGACAGGGGTTAGCCGGGGAGCTGTTTTTT.

The chain employs TRBV27 and TRBJ1-4; 8 nucleotides agree with TRBD1. Germline trimming cut 7 bases from V and 5 bases from J; bases unmatched to any gene: 3. This CDR3 has 13 residues. Looked up from germline, CDR1 is MNHEY and CDR2 is SMNVEV (reference sequence). The CDR3 region has the DNA TGTGCCAGCACCAGGGGGCGAAATGAAAAACTGTTTTTT. This encodes CASTRGRNEKLFF.

The chain links TRBV7-2 to TRBJ2-5, with a weak D call TRBD1 (5 bases). The CDR3 sequence is 15 residues long. The germline V gene encodes CDR1 SGHTA and CDR2 FQGNSA. V shed 5 bases and J shed 2 bases, with 15 bases lying between them. CDR3 in amino acids: CASSRDRGSQETQYF. DNA for the CDR3: TGTGCCAGCAGCCGTGATAGGGGATCACAAGAGACCCAGTACTTC.

The chain is built from TRBV6-5 and TRBJ2-3; D may be TRBD1 (5 bases). Germline V CDR1 and CDR2: MNHEY, SVGAGI. This CDR3 comprises 15 residues. Trimming shortened V by 4 bases and J by 7 bases, and 18 bases separated the two germline ends. CDR3 DNA sequence: TGTGCCAGCAGTTGGGGCTATCAGAACTCAAATACGCAGTATTTT. This codes for CASSWGYQNSNTQYF.

V gene TRBV19 combines with J gene TRBJ1-6, with D uncertain. Germline assignment: CDR1 LNHDA and CDR2 SQIVND (reference sequence). The CDR3 contains 15 residues. V was cut by 6 bases and J by 4 bases, with 13 bases left in between. The CDR3 region has the DNA TGTGCCAGTAGCGGAGGCGGGATTTATAATTCACCCCTCCACTTT. It encodes CASSGGGIYNSPLHF.

The V call is TRBV29-1, the J call TRBJ1-1; no clear D gene. CDR3 length: 15 residues. In germline, CDR1 is SQVTM, CDR2 ANQGSEA. V gave up 5 bases and J gave up 4 bases, with 20 bases separating them. CDR3 amino acids: CSVKGLGGKITEAFF. As DNA, the CDR3 is TGCAGCGTTAAGGGCCTCGGAGGGAAGATCACTGAAGCTTTCTTT.

This clone turned up a few times. The rearrangement links TRBV18 to TRBJ1-1; D is ambiguous. The CDR3 covers 14 residues. The germline CDR1 and CDR2 sequences are KGHSH and LQKENI. The germline V and J ends were trimmed by 2 bases and 5 bases, with 12 bases remaining between them. The CDR3 nucleotides read TGTGCCAGCTCACCATCCGGGTTTCGGACTGAAGCTTTCTTT. Amino acid sequence: CASSPSGFRTEAFF.

This rearrangement joins TRBV29-1 to TRBJ1-1; 9 positions match TRBD1. Germline CDR1 is SQVTM and CDR2 is ANQGSEA. The trim removed 8 bases at V and 5 bases at J, leaving 12 bases unmatched. The CDR3 is 14 residues long. The DNA for the CDR3 is TGCAGCATCGGACGGGGACAGGGATATACTGAAGCTTTCTTT. This translates into CSIGRGQGYTEAFF.